This TCR beta chain was recovered during a study of T cells in Graves' hyperthyroidism and ophthalmopathy (dated by TCRdb to about 2019). Context from the whole study: Peripheral blood samples were taken at the time of initial diagnosis, prior to any treatment. In six Graves' hyperthyroidism patients, the study also compared T-cell repertoires from thyroid tissue with T-cell repertoires from blood. Following sampling, methimazole starting at 30 mg daily was given to hyperthyroidism patients, and high-dose intravenous methylprednisolone was given to ophthalmopathy patients. The approximately 90 discovery patients were randomly split 7:3 into training and test sets. To identify distinguishing TCR V-J signatures, a discovery cohort of roughly 100 patients was used, comprising some 43 with Graves' ophthalmopathy and around 57 with stable Graves' hyperthyroidism. Prospective prediction of ophthalmopathy was tested in an independent validation cohort consisting of fewer than 20 hyperthyroidism patients and more than 15 patients who later progressed to ophthalmopathy. TCR Vbeta CDR3 sequencing of approximately 140 peripheral blood samples (43 ophthalmopathy, 75 to 85 hyperthyroidism and some 17 progressor patients) is reported in the paper. The paper as a whole reports these results and caveats: During validation, the model predicted progression to ophthalmopathy a median of around 6 months ahead of onset, with almost 71% sensitivity and roughly 72% specificity. Sample size was not statistically predetermined, and blinding of investigators to group allocation was not performed. A 13 V-J signature model separated ophthalmopathy from stable hyperthyroidism, with approximately 86% sensitivity and 81.08% specificity in cross-validation and 80%/75% in testing. Most expanded thyroid clonotypes (frequency above 0.001) were also found in blood, which suggests that blood repertoires may mirror thyroid immune responses.

Points on this clonotype: Its cognate antigen has yet to be identified. No base quality values were provided; no much bigger clone lies one nucleotide off.

Here V drops 2 bases and J drops 2 bases, and the junction holds 0 bases not matched to any gene. The cysteine opens and the phenylalanine closes a CDR3 of 15 amino acids. Just the 45-base CDR3 DNA is kept, in frame starting at base 1. Per the germline V gene, MNHEY is the CDR1 and SVGEGT is the CDR2. Amplification of TCR beta CDR3 regions was carried out from RNA transcripts. The first round of RT-PCR for the TCR CDR3 was performed with the HTBI primer set and the Qiagen OneStep RT-PCR kit. A second multiplex PCR round built the libraries, followed by size selection and purification. Libraries were sequenced paired-end with 100 bp reads on an Illumina HiSeq2000. As for the authors' bioinformatics: SOAPnuke was used to process the raw data, with reads discarded if the reads contained adapters or uncalled bases, had a mean Phred below 15, or lacked an exact constant-primer or identifier match. High-quality paired reads were merged with COPE v1.2.5, and unique nucleotide sequences were defined as clonotypes. Clonotypes were aligned to IMGT TRBV, TRBD and TRBJ reference segments using MiTCR v1.1. The analysis included only V-J combinations with a frequency above 0.0001, which together covered approximately 99% of the repertoires. A TCS score was defined as the ratio of F50 (clonal expansion) to E x V (chaos), with BLOSUM62-based TCRdist applied between CDR3 peptides within each V-J. Welch's t-statistics and random forest reduced just over 500 V-J features to around 14, which were used in a naive Bayes classifier (R e1071). Starting from the raw public reads, TCRdb applied fastp trimming at Q25, assembled clones with MiXCR and retained in-frame beta chains. Rows are unified per CDR3 protein, each entry keeping the most common DNA and genes. The authors' filters were not applied to this entry. This sample is represented by more than 500,000 distinct CDR3 sequences; roughly 15% of them were singletons. The ten top clones hold around 28% of the sample.

In the ophthalmopathy patients, disease was moderately to severely active, with a Clinical Activity Score of 3 or more, a NOSPECS grade of 4 or more, and a duration of less than 3 months. Any patient with an uncontrolled infection, another autoimmune disease, pregnancy or lactation was excluded. Clinical symptoms, serum thyroxine and TRAb, thyroid ultrasound, and orbital computed tomography formed the basis for the diagnoses. PBMCs were isolated from approximately 10 ml of fresh peripheral blood by Ficoll-Paque density gradient centrifugation. Total RNA was extracted using Trizol reagent, and RNA quality was assessed on an Agilent 2100 Bioanalyzer.

Recombination connected TRBV6-2 or TRBV6-3 to TRBJ2-1; TRBD2 lines up with 10 middle nucleotides. Sequencing was performed on blood. The sequence was collected from a woman in her 30s with Graves' ophthalmopathy. The bases read TGTGCCAGCAGTTACCTAGCGGGAGCCTACAATGAGCAGTTCTTC. It is translated as CASSYLAGAYNEQFF.